Below are 10 T cell receptor beta chains sequenced from a single sample in a study of vaccination effects on CD4 cells after COVID-19. Their antigens remain unidentified. The culture ran for about 10 days, and then CD4+ T cells were isolated. TCRdb keeps only in-frame clones here, not all; method: immunoSEQ multiplex PCR. The sample has 70,000 to 75,000 clones; roughly 80% are singletons. The starting material was CD4+ T cells from PBMCs cultured without peptide, obtained before COVID-19 vaccination. The receptors stem from a human donor who received a COVID-19 vaccine.

This rearrangement joins TRBV4-3 to TRBJ2-5; possibly TRBD2 for D (6 bases). This CDR3 region has 13 residues. In germline, CDR1 is LGHNA, CDR2 YSLEER. Trimming pared 3 bases from V and 3 bases from J, leaving 8 bases between. DNA of the CDR3: TGCGCCAGCAGCCACCGCGGGGAAGAGACCCAGTACTTC. Amino acid sequence: CASSHRGEETQYF.

This clone was seen more than once but under ten times. V and J are TRBV10-3 and TRBJ2-5, with D possibly being TRBD2 (6 bases). This CDR3 comprises 12 residues. The V gene lost 6 bases and the J gene lost 4 bases, with 9 bases spanning the gap. Germline V gene lookup returns CDR1 ENHRY and CDR2 SYGVKD. This chain's CDR3 is CAIRTSAETQYF. The DNA of the CDR3 is TGTGCCATCAGGACTAGTGCAGAGACCCAGTACTTC.

This clone was seen more than once but under ten times. The CDR3 coding sequence is TGTGCCAGCAGCGGCCGGACAGCCCTTGGGGAGCTGTTTTTT. This gives the protein CASSGRTALGELFF. This sequence joins TRBV5-6 and TRBJ2-2, with D perhaps matching TRBD1 (6 bases). The CDR3 is 14 amino acids. Trimming left V 4 bases short and J 8 bases short, with 15 bases between. Germline V lookup: CDR1 SGHDT, CDR2 YYEEEE.

The chain is built from TRBV3-1 (or the pseudogene TRBV3-2) and TRBJ2-6, with no clear D. The CDR3 runs 13 residues. Germline-derived CDR1 and CDR2 are LGHDT and YNNKEL (reference sequence). Trimming removed 8 bases at V and 4 bases at J, with 9 bases between. The CDR3 sequence is CASALAGANVLTF. As DNA, the CDR3 is TGTGCCAGCGCGTTGGCAGGGGCCAACGTCCTGACTTTC.

This sequence joins TRBV12-5 and TRBJ2-2; TRBD2 agrees at 7 bases. V shed 6 bases, J shed 4 bases, and the junction held 11 bases outside the gene matches. There are 16 residues in the CDR3. CDR1 and CDR2 (germline): LGHNT, FRNRAP. The chain's CDR3 is CASGSGPGRGTGELFF. CDR3 in DNA: TGTGCTAGTGGGTCCGGTCCAGGGAGGGGCACCGGGGAGCTGTTTTTT.

This chain links TRBV5-6 with TRBJ2-1; 10 bases match TRBD1. The CDR3 has 14 residues. J was trimmed by 12 bases and V by 4 bases; bases with no gene match: 10. Germline V gene sequence: CDR1 SGHDT, CDR2 YYEEEE. Here the CDR3 reads CASSLYLRTGGQFF. CDR3 in DNA: TGTGCCAGCAGCCTATACTTACGGACAGGGGGGCAGTTCTTC.

This clone has just a few counts. The chain joins TRBV5-1 to TRBJ1-1; no firm D call. The germline CDR1 and CDR2 sequences are SGHRS and YFSETQ. Trimming took off 0 bases at V and 8 bases at J, with 11 bases between the two ends. The CDR3 has 13 residues. CDR3 sequence: CASSLGTGSEAFF. The CDR3 DNA reads as TGCGCCAGCAGCTTGGGTACGGGCAGCGAAGCTTTCTTT.

The chain carries TRBV7-2 and TRBJ2-5, with D perhaps TRBD1 (5 bases). This CDR3 is 15 amino acids long. The V end was cut by 1 base, the J end by 1 base, with 10 bases between. Germline V gives CDR1 SGHTA, CDR2 FQGNSA. CDR3 in amino acids: CASSLDRFAQETQYF. For the CDR3, the DNA is TGTGCCAGCAGCTTAGACAGGTTTGCCCAAGAGACCCAGTACTTC.

The V gene is TRBV7-2, the J gene TRBJ2-5; D not certain. V dropped 5 bases and J dropped 3 bases, with 4 bases sitting between them. Germline loops: CDR1 SGHTA, CDR2 FQGNSA. The CDR3 runs to 11 residues. CDR3 sequence reads: CASSQKETQYF. CDR3 coding DNA: TGTGCCAGCAGCCAAAAAGAGACCCAGTACTTC.

In this sample, this clone turned up a few times. The chain carries TRBV10-2 and TRBJ1-6; perhaps TRBD1 as D (5 bases). The V and J ends lost 9 bases and 7 bases respectively, with 13 bases between them. Per the germline V gene, CDR1 is WSHSY and CDR2 is SAAADI. This CDR3 region has 13 residues. Here the CDR3 DNA reads TGCGCCAGTTCGCCTAGGGACAATTCACCCCTCCACTTT. Protein sequence: CASSPRDNSPLHF.